This TCR beta chain is drawn from a study of T cell repertoires in cytomegalovirus infection. The V gene lost 1 base and the J gene lost 2 bases, with 12 bases spanning the gap. CDR1 and CDR2 (germline): MNHEY, SVGAGI. CDR3 length: 15 residues. Concerning this clonotype: Antigen specificity is unknown.

Study-wide results and limits: The ex vivo response showed dominance by HLA-C-restricted CMV-specific TCR beta clonotypes.

Using its own MiXCR run on the reads, TCRdb lists one record per CDR3 protein. The data hold around 450,000 distinct CDR3 sequences, with roughly 10% observed a single time. The specimen sequenced was PBMCs. The chain has TRBV6-5 and TRBJ2-7; D unresolved. This TCR derives from a human donor in good health (CMV status not recorded). Some clones in this sample may be carry-over from other donors' samples. CDR3 in DNA: TGTGCCAGCAGTTACTTTGCGAGCCGGACCTACGAGCAGTACTTC. The encoded protein is CASSYFASRTYEQYF.